One sample yielded the 9 T cell receptor beta chains listed below, sequenced in a study of T cells in Graves' hyperthyroidism and ophthalmopathy. The source material, RNA transcripts, was used to amplify TCR beta CDR3 regions. First-round RT-PCR of the TCR CDR3 relied on the HTBI primer set. TCRdb re-derived calls from the multiplex PCR reads in MiXCR, one entry per CDR3 protein. The sample contains about 640,000 distinct CDR3 sequences, around 20% of which appear only once. Sequencing used blood. The origin of the receptors is a man in his thirties or forties with Graves' ophthalmopathy.

V gene TRBV6-1 combines with J gene TRBJ2-1; no firm D call. CDR1 MNHNS and CDR2 SASEGT come from the germline V gene. Trimming took off 3 bases at V and 9 bases at J, with 6 bases between the two ends. The CDR3 length is 11 residues. CDR3 nucleotides: TGTGCCAGCAGTGAGTCCGGTGAGCAGTTCTTC. This encodes CASSESGEQFF.

This clonotype was seen a handful of times. The CDR3 region has the DNA TGTGCCTGGAGTTGGGCGGGAGTAAACACCGGGGAGCTGTTTTTT. This sequence encodes CAWSWAGVNTGELFF. The gene calls are TRBV30 and TRBJ2-2; the match to TRBD2 covers 7 bases. Germline assignment: CDR1 GTSNPN and CDR2 SVGIG (reference sequence). The V segment lost 2 bases and the J segment 2 bases; nucleotides outside the gene matches: 5. The CDR3 is made up of 15 amino acids.

The sample holds a few counts of this clonotype. V is TRBV10-1 and J is TRBJ2-1; tentatively, D is TRBD2 (7 bases). The V gene lost 7 bases and the J gene lost 5 bases, with 15 bases spanning the gap. CDR1 WNHNN and CDR2 SYGVQD come from the germline V gene (reference sequence). The CDR3 extends over 14 amino acids. The CDR3 coding sequence is TGCGCCAGCAATTCACAGGGAGGGGACAATGAGCAGTTCTTC. Its translation: CASNSQGGDNEQFF.

This clonotype turned up a few times. The genes are TRBV11-2 and TRBJ2-2; the match to TRBD2 covers 9 bases. The germline CDR1 and CDR2 sequences are SGHAT and FQNNGV. Trimming cost V 6 bases and J 6 bases; bases outside gene matches: 14. This CDR3 spans 17 amino acids. In nucleotides, the CDR3 is TGTGCCAGCAGGAGACGGGGTAGCGGGAGAGTAGCCGGGGAGCTGTTTTTT. It translates to CASRRRGSGRVAGELFF.

The chain employs TRBV20-1 and TRBJ2-1; 10 nucleotides line up with TRBD2. Looked up from germline, CDR1 is DFQATT and CDR2 is SNEGSKA (reference sequence). V lost 6 bases and J lost 0; bases outside the gene matches: 5. This CDR3 is built from 15 residues. As DNA, the CDR3 is TGCAGTGCCCCGGGACTAGCGTTCTCCTACAATGAGCAGTTCTTC. It encodes CSAPGLAFSYNEQFF.

This clonotype has ten or more counts. The CDR3 DNA sequence: TGCAGTGCACCCGGACGGGAGACCTACGAGCAGTACTTC. As protein: CSAPGRETYEQYF. This chain uses TRBV20-1 with TRBJ2-7; possibly TRBD2 for D (6 bases). The ends were cut back, 6 bases at V and 2 bases at J, with 14 bases in the middle. CDR1 is DFQATT, CDR2 SNEGSKA, per germline (reference sequence). This CDR3 comprises 13 residues.

The chain uses TRBV7-8 and TRBJ2-1; 10 nucleotides align to TRBD2. The CDR3 has 18 residues. Trimming removed 1 base from V and 6 bases from J; junction bases left unmatched: 12. In germline, CDR1 is SGHVS, CDR2 FQNEAQ. The CDR3 region has the DNA TGTGCCAGCAGCTTAGTTAGAGCGGGAGGGATCCGGGGCAATGAGCAGTTCTTC. Translating it yields CASSLVRAGGIRGNEQFF.

The chain joins TRBV4-3 to TRBJ1-1, with D perhaps TRBD1 (6 bases). The CDR3 totals 14 residues. The germline V gene has CDR1 LGHNA and CDR2 YSLEER. V was pared by 3 bases and J by 4 bases, with 12 bases between. CDR3 protein: CASSQHNRATEAFF. For the CDR3, the DNA is TGCGCCAGCAGCCAGCACAACAGGGCCACTGAAGCTTTCTTT.

This clonotype was counted between two and nine times. The chain uses TRBV28 and TRBJ1-4; D ambiguous. CDR3 length: 13 amino acids. V dropped 3 bases and J dropped 8 bases, with 10 bases sitting between them. Germline CDR1 is MDHEN and CDR2 is SYDVKM. The CDR3 nucleotides are TGTGCCAGCAGTTTTTATGGTTACGAAAAACTGTTTTTT. This gives the protein CASSFYGYEKLFF.